One sample yielded the 2 T cell receptor beta chains listed below, sequenced in a study of OX40 agonist ivuxolimab in advanced cancers. Only in-frame clones appear in the TCRdb table, and some are missing; sequencing was by immunoSEQ multiplex PCR. The sample records around 60,000 clones, about 88% being singletons. Sequences were derived from CD4+ or CD8+ T cells sorted from blood, sampled in a trial of the OX40 agonist ivuxolimab. The receptor source for this set is an adult with an advanced solid tumor such as melanoma, head and neck, liver or kidney cancer.

The chain combines TRBV2 with TRBJ1-5; 9 nucleotides agree with TRBD1. There are 14 residues in the CDR3. V lost 4 bases to trimming and J lost 4 bases; unmatched junction nucleotides: 2. CDR1 and CDR2 from the germline V gene are SNHLY and FYNNEI. CDR3 residues: CASSADRGNQPQHF. Here the CDR3 DNA reads TGTGCCAGCAGTGCCGACAGGGGGAATCAGCCCCAGCATTTT.

The CDR3 DNA sequence: TGTGCCAGCAGTGCCAGACAGGACGACTCTGGAAACACCATATATTTT. This translates into CASSARQDDSGNTIYF. This chain uses TRBV6-1 with TRBJ1-3; possible D gene TRBD1, 6 bases. Trimming shortened V by 4 bases and J by 0 bases, and 13 bases separated the two germline ends. This CDR3 has 16 residues. Germline loops: CDR1 MNHNS, CDR2 SASEGT.